The source of this T cell receptor beta chain is a study of CD8 T cells in ankylosing spondylitis. Study-wide results and caveats: What seemed typical of ankylosing spondylitis blood was a TCR beta motif built from 8 or 9 highly homologous variants.

On this clonotype itself: Its specificity is unknown.

TCRdb processed the 5' RACE reads anew with MiXCR; each CDR3 protein has one entry. Here the sample spans more than 300,000 distinct CDR3 sequences, roughly 8% being singletons. The clonotype was recovered from a male donor with ankylosing spondylitis. Sequences were obtained from blood, either unsorted or a sorted T cell fraction (not recorded which).

Written as DNA, the CDR3 is TGTGCCAGCAGCTCGGGGAAGGCGAACACCGGGGAGCTGTTTTTT. It codes for CASSSGKANTGELFF. V and J are TRBV7-3 and TRBJ2-2; weak D call: TRBD2 (5 bases). Trimming took 4 bases from V and 0 from J, leaving 9 bases between them. The CDR3 covers 15 residues. Per the germline V gene, CDR1 is SGHTA and CDR2 is FQGTGA.